These T cell receptor beta chains were read from a single sample in a study of Graves' ophthalmopathy and Graves' hyperthyroidism. TCRdb reprocessed the multiplex PCR reads with MiXCR, giving one entry per CDR3 protein. The table lists roughly 400,000 distinct CDR3 sequences, roughly 15% of them singletons. The specimen was peripheral blood. These receptors were obtained from an adult woman with stable Graves' hyperthyroidism. Each CDR3 is given with its conserved first and last residue. D genes are given only for firm matches. Some rows mark clone size as missing; the rest say once, few, many or name a class of expanded clone.

CDR3 DNA: TGTGCCAGCAGTTACGATTGGACAGATCAAGAGACCCAGTACTTC
CDR3 protein: CASSYDWTDQETQYF
V gene: TRBV6-5
J gene: TRBJ2-5
D gene: .
clone size: many

CDR3 DNA: TGCAGTGCTAGACCTTGGACAGGGGGGTACATTCAGTACTTC
CDR3 protein: CSARPWTGGYIQYF
V gene: TRBV20-1
J gene: TRBJ2-4
D gene: TRBD1
clone size: few

CDR3 DNA: TGTGCCAGCAGGCCCGTCTCCTACGAGCAGTACTTC
CDR3 protein: CASRPVSYEQYF
V gene: TRBV7-2
J gene: TRBJ2-7
D gene: .
clone size: .

CDR3 DNA: TGTGCCAGCAGCAATACCCTAGACAATGAGCAGTTCTTC
CDR3 protein: CASSNTLDNEQFF
V gene: TRBV7-2
J gene: TRBJ2-1
D gene: .
clone size: many

CDR3 DNA: TGTGCCTGGAATAAGAACACCGGGGAGCTGTTTTTT
CDR3 protein: CAWNKNTGELFF
V gene: TRBV30
J gene: TRBJ2-2
D gene: .
clone size: many

CDR3 DNA: TGTGCCAGTAGTATCGGGGGACAGGGGCCCTATAGCAATCAGCCCCAGCATTTT
CDR3 protein: CASSIGGQGPYSNQPQHF
V gene: TRBV19
J gene: TRBJ1-5
D gene: TRBD1
clone size: many

CDR3 DNA: TGCAGTGCTAGAGGGCCCCGTCCGGAGGGGGCGAACACAGATACGCAGTATTTT
CDR3 protein: CSARGPRPEGANTDTQYF
V gene: TRBV20-1
J gene: TRBJ2-3
D gene: .
clone size: once

CDR3 DNA: TGTGCCAGCAGTTCTCGGGCGAGCTACGAGCAGTACTTC
CDR3 protein: CASSSRASYEQYF
V gene: TRBV6-2/TRBV6-3
J gene: TRBJ2-7
D gene: .
clone size: .

CDR3 DNA: TGTGCCAGCAGCCTCGCTCCCACAGGGACGTACACTGATGCTTTCTTT
CDR3 protein: CASSLAPTGTYTDAFF
V gene: TRBV11-2
J gene: TRBJ1-1
D gene: .
clone size: .

CDR3 DNA: TGTGCCAGCAGCCAATCTCCCGGGACAGGGGGTCACGAGCAGTACTTC
CDR3 protein: CASSQSPGTGGHEQYF
V gene: TRBV4-2
J gene: TRBJ2-7
D gene: TRBD1
clone size: many

CDR3 DNA: TGTGCCAGCAGTTACTCGAAGGGCCCCTTCGGGGAGACCCAGTACTTC
CDR3 protein: CASSYSKGPFGETQYF
V gene: TRBV6-5
J gene: TRBJ2-5
D gene: .
clone size: many

CDR3 DNA: TGTGCCAGCAGTACGACAGGGGGCCGCACTGAAGCTTTCTTT
CDR3 protein: CASSTTGGRTEAFF
V gene: TRBV6-1
J gene: TRBJ1-1
D gene: TRBD1
clone size: many

CDR3 DNA: TGTGCCAGCAACCCCCAACTAGGGTACGGGGAGCTGTTTTTT
CDR3 protein: CASNPQLGYGELFF
V gene: TRBV6-2/TRBV6-3
J gene: TRBJ2-2
D gene: .
clone size: many

CDR3 DNA: TGTGCCAGCAGAGGGGACAGATTAAACTACGAGCAGTACTTC
CDR3 protein: CASRGDRLNYEQYF
V gene: TRBV28
J gene: TRBJ2-7
D gene: TRBD1
clone size: .

CDR3 DNA: TGTGCCAGCAGCCCACCGCCCCCGGACAGGAACACTGAAGCTTTCTTT
CDR3 protein: CASSPPPPDRNTEAFF
V gene: TRBV6-2/TRBV6-3
J gene: TRBJ1-1
D gene: .
clone size: many

CDR3 DNA: TGTGCCAGCAGTCCCGACAGTCGACCCCTCCACTTT
CDR3 protein: CASSPDSRPLHF
V gene: TRBV2
J gene: TRBJ1-6
D gene: .
clone size: many

CDR3 DNA: TGCGCCAGCAGCAAGGACAGGGACTCCTACGAGCAGTACTTC
CDR3 protein: CASSKDRDSYEQYF
V gene: TRBV5-1
J gene: TRBJ2-7
D gene: TRBD1
clone size: many

CDR3 DNA: TGCAGTGCTAGCCAGGACAGCGTCGGAAACACCATATATTTT
CDR3 protein: CSASQDSVGNTIYF
V gene: TRBV20-1
J gene: TRBJ1-3
D gene: .
clone size: many

CDR3 DNA: TGCGCCAGCAGCTTGGGGGGACTAGCGGGAGTAGGCGAGCAGTACTTC
CDR3 protein: CASSLGGLAGVGEQYF
V gene: TRBV5-1
J gene: TRBJ2-7
D gene: TRBD2
clone size: many

CDR3 DNA: TGTGCCAGCAGTGAAATGGAGCTCTACGAGCAGTACTTC
CDR3 protein: CASSEMELYEQYF
V gene: TRBV2
J gene: TRBJ2-7
D gene: .
clone size: many

CDR3 DNA: TGTGCCAGCGGACTAGCGGGAGAAGGGCAGTACTTC
CDR3 protein: CASGLAGEGQYF
V gene: TRBV27
J gene: TRBJ2-7
D gene: TRBD2
clone size: many

CDR3 DNA: TGTGCCAGCAGCGACGACAGGAACTATGGCTACACCTTC
CDR3 protein: CASSDDRNYGYTF
V gene: TRBV6-2/TRBV6-3
J gene: TRBJ1-2
D gene: .
clone size: many

CDR3 DNA: TGTGCCAGCAGTTACACACGCTACGGGCAGTACTTC
CDR3 protein: CASSYTRYGQYF
V gene: TRBV6-2/TRBV6-3
J gene: TRBJ2-7
D gene: .
clone size: many

CDR3 DNA: TGTGCCTGGACTCCGGGACAGGGGGGTAGCAATCAGCCCCAGCATTTT
CDR3 protein: CAWTPGQGGSNQPQHF
V gene: TRBV30
J gene: TRBJ1-5
D gene: TRBD1
clone size: many

CDR3 DNA: TGTGCCAGCAGCTTCGACCAGGGCGTTCACCAGCATTTT
CDR3 protein: CASSFDQGVHQHF
V gene: TRBV11-2
J gene: TRBJ1-5
D gene: .
clone size: many

CDR3 DNA: TGTGCCAGCAGTTTTACCTCGGACAGACGATATGGCTACACCTTC
CDR3 protein: CASSFTSDRRYGYTF
V gene: TRBV6-5
J gene: TRBJ1-2
D gene: .
clone size: .

CDR3 DNA: TGTGCCAGCACCGACGAGGGTCGGGCGCAGTATTTT
CDR3 protein: CASTDEGRAQYF
V gene: TRBV2
J gene: TRBJ2-3
D gene: .
clone size: .

CDR3 DNA: TGTGCCAGCAGTTATGTTCCGTCCGGGGCCAACGTCCTGACTTTC
CDR3 protein: CASSYVPSGANVLTF
V gene: TRBV9
J gene: TRBJ2-6
D gene: .
clone size: many

CDR3 DNA: TGTGCCAGCAGTTTGCGGCGGCGTAGGACCGGGGAGCTGTTTTTT
CDR3 protein: CASSLRRRRTGELFF
V gene: TRBV28
J gene: TRBJ2-2
D gene: .
clone size: few

CDR3 DNA: TGTGCCAGCAGCCACCAGGGAAGGTATGGCTACACCTTC
CDR3 protein: CASSHQGRYGYTF
V gene: TRBV3-1
J gene: TRBJ1-2
D gene: .
clone size: few

CDR3 DNA: TGTGCCAGCAGCTTCCGGAGCTCCTACAATGAGCAGTTCTTC
CDR3 protein: CASSFRSSYNEQFF
V gene: TRBV11-2
J gene: TRBJ2-1
D gene: .
clone size: .

CDR3 DNA: TGTGCTAGTGGTTTGGAGAGTACTGAAGCTTTCTTT
CDR3 protein: CASGLESTEAFF
V gene: TRBV12-5
J gene: TRBJ1-1
D gene: .
clone size: many

CDR3 DNA: TGCAGCGTCCGTGGGGGGGTGACAACTGAGACCTACGAGCAGTACTTC
CDR3 protein: CSVRGGVTTETYEQYF
V gene: TRBV29-1
J gene: TRBJ2-7
D gene: TRBD2
clone size: many

CDR3 DNA: TGTGCCAGCAGCCAGACTGCCGCACGCGGAGGCTACACCTTC
CDR3 protein: CASSQTAARGGYTF
V gene: TRBV6-2/TRBV6-3
J gene: TRBJ1-2
D gene: .
clone size: many

CDR3 DNA: TGCAGCGTTCGCCCCCCGGGGTCCTACGAGCAGTACTTC
CDR3 protein: CSVRPPGSYEQYF
V gene: TRBV29-1
J gene: TRBJ2-7
D gene: .
clone size: many

CDR3 DNA: TGTGCCAGCTCACCCCAGGGGGCAGGCAATCAGCCCCAGCATTTT
CDR3 protein: CASSPQGAGNQPQHF
V gene: TRBV18
J gene: TRBJ1-5
D gene: TRBD1
clone size: .

CDR3 DNA: TGTGCCAGCAGTACACAAAATTCACCCCTCCACTTT
CDR3 protein: CASSTQNSPLHF
V gene: TRBV12-3/TRBV12-4
J gene: TRBJ1-6
D gene: .
clone size: many

CDR3 DNA: TGCAGCGTCGAGGCGCTGGGGGCAGGAGAGACCCAGTACTTC
CDR3 protein: CSVEALGAGETQYF
V gene: TRBV29-1
J gene: TRBJ2-5
D gene: .
clone size: many

CDR3 DNA: TGTGCCACCGGACAGGGGTCATCTTATCAGCCCCAGCATTTT
CDR3 protein: CATGQGSSYQPQHF
V gene: TRBV2
J gene: TRBJ1-5
D gene: TRBD1
clone size: many

CDR3 DNA: TGTGCCAGCAGCGTAGTTAGCGGGAGTCGCGAGCAGTACTTC
CDR3 protein: CASSVVSGSREQYF
V gene: TRBV9
J gene: TRBJ2-7
D gene: TRBD2
clone size: many

CDR3 DNA: TGCAGCGTAATGAAGGGGGGCTCTGGGGCCAACGTCCTGACTTTC
CDR3 protein: CSVMKGGSGANVLTF
V gene: TRBV29-1
J gene: TRBJ2-6
D gene: .
clone size: many

CDR3 DNA: TGTGCCAGTAGTATAACAGGGGAGAAGCAGTACTTC
CDR3 protein: CASSITGEKQYF
V gene: TRBV19
J gene: TRBJ2-7
D gene: TRBD1
clone size: many

CDR3 DNA: TGCGCCAGCAGCCAAGAACGAGACAGGGGATACGAGCAGTACTTC
CDR3 protein: CASSQERDRGYEQYF
V gene: TRBV4-1
J gene: TRBJ2-7
D gene: TRBD1
clone size: many

CDR3 DNA: TGTGCCACCAGTGATGCCGGGACAGCCTATGGCTACACCTTC
CDR3 protein: CATSDAGTAYGYTF
V gene: TRBV24-1
J gene: TRBJ1-2
D gene: TRBD1
clone size: many

CDR3 DNA: TGTACCAGCAGTGAAGAGGTAGCTGATTTTTACGAGCAGTACTTC
CDR3 protein: CTSSEEVADFYEQYF
V gene: TRBV2
J gene: TRBJ2-7
D gene: .
clone size: few

CDR3 DNA: TGTGCCAGCAGTTTTGGGGAGGAGACCCAGTACTTC
CDR3 protein: CASSFGEETQYF
V gene: TRBV28
J gene: TRBJ2-5
D gene: .
clone size: many

CDR3 DNA: TGTGCCAGCAGGGGACAGGTCGCTGGGGCCAACGTCCTGACTTTC
CDR3 protein: CASRGQVAGANVLTF
V gene: TRBV3-1
J gene: TRBJ2-6
D gene: TRBD1
clone size: few

CDR3 DNA: TGTGCCAGCAGTCGACAGGGACAGGGATATGAGACCCAGTACTTC
CDR3 protein: CASSRQGQGYETQYF
V gene: TRBV6-1
J gene: TRBJ2-5
D gene: TRBD1
clone size: few

CDR3 DNA: TGTGCCAGCAGCCTTTGGACAGGGGGCCAGCAACAAGAGACCCAGTACTTC
CDR3 protein: CASSLWTGGQQQETQYF
V gene: TRBV27
J gene: TRBJ2-5
D gene: TRBD1
clone size: many

CDR3 DNA: TGTGCCAGCAGAACAAACGCGGGGGTTCGTAATTCACCCCTCCACTTT
CDR3 protein: CASRTNAGVRNSPLHF
V gene: TRBV27
J gene: TRBJ1-6
D gene: .
clone size: many

CDR3 DNA: TGTGCCAGCAGCTTTTTTGACAAGAATCAGCCCCAGCATTTT
CDR3 protein: CASSFFDKNQPQHF
V gene: TRBV5-5
J gene: TRBJ1-5
D gene: .
clone size: few

CDR3 DNA: TGTGCCAGCAGGTCCGACAGGGGCGGACAGCCCCAGCATTTT
CDR3 protein: CASRSDRGGQPQHF
V gene: TRBV6-1
J gene: TRBJ1-5
D gene: TRBD1
clone size: many

CDR3 DNA: TGTGCCAGCAGTTACTCGATAGCGGGAGGCACCGGGGAGCTGTTTTTT
CDR3 protein: CASSYSIAGGTGELFF
V gene: TRBV6-2/TRBV6-3
J gene: TRBJ2-2
D gene: TRBD2
clone size: many

CDR3 DNA: TGCGCCAGCAGCCAGAGGAGAGGGGACACTGAAGCTTTCTTT
CDR3 protein: CASSQRRGDTEAFF
V gene: TRBV5-1
J gene: TRBJ1-1
D gene: .
clone size: many

CDR3 DNA: TGCGCCAGCAGCCAGCAGGGGGAGAGCTATGGCTACACCTTC
CDR3 protein: CASSQQGESYGYTF
V gene: TRBV4-3
J gene: TRBJ1-2
D gene: TRBD1
clone size: many